Listed below are T cell receptor beta chains from one sample, sequenced in a study of cytomegalovirus exposure and HLA in healthy donors. The method was immunoSEQ multiplex PCR; TCRdb's version includes in-frame clones alone and lacks a portion of them. The data show 100,000 or so clones, 69% seen once. Sequencing was done on a sample of PBMCs. The receptors come from a young man in good health and CMV-seronegative. The conserved cysteine and the conserved F or W are not part of the CDR3 here. Expanded clones are given a class, and other clones once, few, many or no size at all.

clone_size v_call cdr3_aa
- TRBV4-2 ASSQGSQGENEQF
- TRBV4-2 ASSQGTGSYGYT
- TRBV18 ASSPPGRGHTDTQY
- TRBV7-2 ASSRLWGEYPDTQY
- TRBV5-6 ASSPSPGQGNYGYT
- TRBV11-3 ASSPGQGTYEQY
- TRBV7-8 ASSLGWTGAKAEAF
- TRBV5-1 ASSDQGGPGNTIY
- TRBV4-3 ASSRGTPASGQGDEQY
- TRBV5-1 ASSQGQGIAYNEQF
few TRBV10-3 ATRQGLNEKLF
- TRBV7-9 ASSLASAGPGFGTQY
- TRBV4-3 ASSQDAAGGSSWGYT
- TRBV27 ASRFGAGGFSYNEQF
- TRBV6-5 ASSYSGSSINEQF
- TRBV7-2 ASSPVAGPDTQS
- TRBV30 AWRQSSDYGYT
- TRBV7-9 ASSLAERRETQY